A few counts support the clone carrying this TCR beta chain. Using its own MiXCR run on the RT-PCR reads, TCRdb lists one record per CDR3 protein. Seen here are 650,000 to 800,000 distinct CDR3 sequences, 14% observed once, and the top ten hold 3% to 4.5%. The CDR3 sequence is 13 residues long. V lost 7 bases and J lost 1, with 10 bases in between. Sequences were obtained from memory CD4+ T cells from blood. The TCR originated in a female donor in good health, serving as a healthy control. The V gene is TRBV12-3 or TRBV12-4, the J gene TRBJ2-5; maybe TRBD1 (5 bases). Here the CDR3 DNA reads TGTGCCAGCAAGGAAGGGGCCCAAGAGACCCAGTACTTC. Residues: CASKEGAQETQYF.